The present TCR beta chain was sequenced within a study of human T cells and chemical hapten exposure (dated by TCRdb to the early 2020s). About the full investigation: For sensitization, 2% DPC in acetone was applied to a 2 cm by 2 cm area of upper inner arm skin. Throughout the study period of roughly 24 weeks, patients also received therapeutic DPC doses to the scalp every week. Patch tests used Finn chambers with 0.01% DPC on the upper back, scored after 6 days by International Contact Dermatitis Research Group standards. The mostly female patient cohort included alopecia areata with under or over 50% scalp involvement, alopecia totalis and alopecia universalis. Libraries were pooled for sequencing, and per-sample TCR yields varied mainly because of small differences in library volumes within the pool. Peripheral blood TCR repertoire changes were tracked in vivo in alopecia patients during primary and secondary sensitization to the hapten diphenylcyclopropenone (DPC). Blood samples were taken from patients before sensitization (week 0) and at 2, 6 and about 24 weeks after DPC sensitization. Blood for TCR sequencing was provided by twenty-nine alopecia patients at one to four time points (pre-sensitization, 2, 6 and 24 weeks). Broader findings and caveats from the paper: Patch test score correlated positively with the number of PT1 expanded TCRs, reaching significance at thresholds 8, 16 and 32 but not at 4. After repeated subsampling, the strength of the expansion versus patch-test correlation and the threshold at which it became significant changed. Because all patients had alopecia, a presumed autoimmune disease, the immune response of the patients might differ from that of healthy individuals. Significantly more large CDR3 similarity clusters were formed by expanded TCRs than by pre-sensitization or healthy control sets, consistent with antigen-driven responses. No change with DPC sensitization was found in the number of TCRs above 1 in 1000 frequency, and no evidence of global repertoire structure alterations was found.

There are a few counts of this clonotype. This receptor's antigen is unknown. No much larger clone is present one base from it, and per-base qualities are unavailable. The library was obtained by RACE. Data came from a NextSeq 500. Library preparation attached unique molecular identifiers to individual cDNA molecules for quantitative, reproducible TCR counting. From each blood RNA sample, both TCR alpha and TCR beta chains were sequenced. Regarding the original processing steps: Samples had a median of roughly 87,000 TCRs, with a range from about 23,224 to 750,000. The Decombinator software suite was used to annotate V, J and CDR3 in the TCR reads. For the PS versus PT1 abundance plots, all samples were subsampled to the same number of TCRs (28,000). TCRs were defined as expanded if absent before sensitization and observed at least eight times at the 2-week time point. TCRdb reran the public reads through fastp at Q25 and MiXCR, keeping productive beta chains. Here each entry gathers all rows of one CDR3 protein and keeps the most common genes and DNA. TCRdb, not the original authors, processed these V and J calls. A total of 65,000 to 85,000 distinct CDR3 sequences appear in this sample, 9% to 12% of them only once. 1.3% to 1.5% of the sample comes from the top ten.

The CDR3 spans 13 residues, from the cysteine through the phenylalanine. Of the read, only the CDR3 DNA is kept; its 39 bases are in frame from base 1. CDR1 SGHRS and CDR2 YFSETQ are derived from the germline V gene. V has 4 bases trimmed and J has 3 bases trimmed; junction bases matching no gene number 3. According to the study, the label for this sample's time point signals: patch test 1, 2 weeks after DPC sensitization. Reading the label with the study, this specimen's treatment or condition is: therapeutic diphenylcyclopropenone sensitization with weekly scalp DPC. At every patch-test visit, the blood draw took place before the patch test was put on. Eligible patients were aged 18 to 70, diagnosed with alopecia, deemed suitable for DPC therapy, and excluded if pregnant. Total RNA was extracted from unfractionated whole blood collected in Tempus Blood RNA tubes.

In this chain, TRBV5-1 is recombined with TRBJ2-5, and 7 junction bases match TRBD1. This specimen consisted of whole blood, obtained in connection with sensitization to the hapten diphenylcyclopropenone (DPC). The receptor was isolated from a woman aged 50 to 65 with alopecia areata. Some clones in this sample may be carry-over from other donors' samples. DNA sequence: TGCGCCAGCAGCCTAGACAGGGAAGAGACCCAGTACTTC. This codes for CASSLDREETQYF.